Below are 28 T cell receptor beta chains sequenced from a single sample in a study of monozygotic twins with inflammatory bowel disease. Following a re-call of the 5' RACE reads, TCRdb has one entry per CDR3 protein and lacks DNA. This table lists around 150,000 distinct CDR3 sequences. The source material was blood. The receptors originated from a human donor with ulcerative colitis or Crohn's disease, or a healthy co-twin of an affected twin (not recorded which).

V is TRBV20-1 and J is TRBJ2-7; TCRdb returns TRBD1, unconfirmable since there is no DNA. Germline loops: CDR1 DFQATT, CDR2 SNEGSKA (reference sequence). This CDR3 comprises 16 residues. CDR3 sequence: CSARDPSSGRLHEQYF.

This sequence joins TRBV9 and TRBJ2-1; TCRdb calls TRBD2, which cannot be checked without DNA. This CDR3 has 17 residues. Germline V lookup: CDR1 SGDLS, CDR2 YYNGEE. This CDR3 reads CASSLSRLAGGYNEQFF.

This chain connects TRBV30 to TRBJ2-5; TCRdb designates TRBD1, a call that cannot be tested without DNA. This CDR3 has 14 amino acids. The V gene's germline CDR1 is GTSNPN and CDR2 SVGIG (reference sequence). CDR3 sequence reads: CAWSVGTTKETQYF.

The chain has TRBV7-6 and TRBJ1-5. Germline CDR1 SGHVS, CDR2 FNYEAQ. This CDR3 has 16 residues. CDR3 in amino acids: CASSLAPTEAGQPQHF.

The chain's CDR3 is CASSVEGSVSREQYF. This sequence joins TRBV10-2 and TRBJ2-7; TCRdb picks TRBD2, but there is no DNA to check that call. The V gene's germline CDR1 is WSHSY and CDR2 SAAADI. CDR3 length: 15 residues.

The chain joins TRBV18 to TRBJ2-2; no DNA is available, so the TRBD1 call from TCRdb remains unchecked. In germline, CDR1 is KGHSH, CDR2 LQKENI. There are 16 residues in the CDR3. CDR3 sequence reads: CASSPTTGTNTGELFF.

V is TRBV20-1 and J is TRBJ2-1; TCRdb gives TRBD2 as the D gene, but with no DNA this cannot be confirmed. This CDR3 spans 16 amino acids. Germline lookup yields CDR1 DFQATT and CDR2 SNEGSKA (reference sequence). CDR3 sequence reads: CSARGPSGRAYNEQFF.

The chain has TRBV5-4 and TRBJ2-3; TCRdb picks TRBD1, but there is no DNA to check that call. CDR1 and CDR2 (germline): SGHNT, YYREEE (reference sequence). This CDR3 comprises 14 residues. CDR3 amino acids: CASSLADKGDTQYF.

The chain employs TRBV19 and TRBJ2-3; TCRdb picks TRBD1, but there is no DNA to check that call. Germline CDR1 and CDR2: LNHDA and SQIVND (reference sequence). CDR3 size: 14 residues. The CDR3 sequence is CASKPGGSTDTQYF.

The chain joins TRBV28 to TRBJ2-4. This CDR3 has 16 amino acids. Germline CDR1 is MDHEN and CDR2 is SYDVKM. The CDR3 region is CASRETQNRPKNIQYF.

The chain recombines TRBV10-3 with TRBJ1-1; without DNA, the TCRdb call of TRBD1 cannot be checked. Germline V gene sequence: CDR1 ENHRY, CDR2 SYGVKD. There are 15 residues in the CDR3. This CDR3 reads CATQFLDSEGTEAFF.

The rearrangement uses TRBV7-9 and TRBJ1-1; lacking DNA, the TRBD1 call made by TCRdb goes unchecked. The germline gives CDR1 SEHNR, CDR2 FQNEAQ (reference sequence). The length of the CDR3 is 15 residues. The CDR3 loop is CASSQAGTGSAEAFF.

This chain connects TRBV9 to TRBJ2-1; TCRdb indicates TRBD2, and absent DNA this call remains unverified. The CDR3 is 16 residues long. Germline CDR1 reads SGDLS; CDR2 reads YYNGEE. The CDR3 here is CASSVTSGSLYNEQFF.

CDR3 amino acids: CAISDAGRQQFF. V and J are TRBV10-3 and TRBJ2-1; the TCRdb call, TRBD2, lacks DNA for checking. The CDR3 has 12 amino acids. In germline, CDR1 is ENHRY, CDR2 SYGVKD.

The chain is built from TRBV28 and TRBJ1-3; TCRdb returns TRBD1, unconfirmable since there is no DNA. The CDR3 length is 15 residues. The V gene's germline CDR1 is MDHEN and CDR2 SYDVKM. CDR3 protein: CASSFPGVTGNTIYF.

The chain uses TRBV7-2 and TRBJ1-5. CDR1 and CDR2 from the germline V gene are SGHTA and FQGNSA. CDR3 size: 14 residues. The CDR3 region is CASSPRIGDQPQHF.

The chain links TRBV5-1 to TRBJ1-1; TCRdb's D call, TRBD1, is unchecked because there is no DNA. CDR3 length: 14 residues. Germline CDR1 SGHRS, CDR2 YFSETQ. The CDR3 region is CASSGARGGTEAFF.

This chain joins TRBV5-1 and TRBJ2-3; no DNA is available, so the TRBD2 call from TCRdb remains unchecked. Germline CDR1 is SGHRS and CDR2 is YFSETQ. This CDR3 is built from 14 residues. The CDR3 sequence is CASKGGSVADTQYF.

The CDR3 here is CASSPWGNTEAFF. This sequence joins TRBV5-1 and TRBJ1-1. This CDR3 spans 13 amino acids. The germline V gene encodes CDR1 SGHRS and CDR2 YFSETQ.

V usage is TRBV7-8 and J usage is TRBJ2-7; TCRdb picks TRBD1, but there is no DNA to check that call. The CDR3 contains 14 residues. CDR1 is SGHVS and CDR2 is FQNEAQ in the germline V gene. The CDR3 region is CASRRDESSYEQYF. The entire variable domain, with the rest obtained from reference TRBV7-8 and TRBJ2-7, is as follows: GAGVSQSPRYKVAKRGQDVALRCDPISGHVSLFWYQQALGQGPEFLTYFQNEAQLDKSGLPSDRFFAERPEGSVSTLKIQRTQQEDSAVYLCASRRDESSYEQYFGPGTRLTVT.

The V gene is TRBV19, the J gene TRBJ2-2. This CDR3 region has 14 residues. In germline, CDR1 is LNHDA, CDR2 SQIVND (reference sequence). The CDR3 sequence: CASSPISYTGELFF.

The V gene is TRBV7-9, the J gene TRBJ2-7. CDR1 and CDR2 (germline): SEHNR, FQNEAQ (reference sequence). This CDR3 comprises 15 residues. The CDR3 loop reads CASSPRAGVSYEQYF.

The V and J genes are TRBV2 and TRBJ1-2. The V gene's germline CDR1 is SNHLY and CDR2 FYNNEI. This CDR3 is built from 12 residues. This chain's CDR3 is CASRPKDYGYTF. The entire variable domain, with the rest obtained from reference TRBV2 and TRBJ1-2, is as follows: EPEVTQTPSHQVTQMGQEVILRCVPISNHLYFYWYRQILGQKVEFLVSFYNNEISEKSEIFDDQFSVERPDGSNFTLKIRSTKLEDSAMYFCASRPKDYGYTFGSGTRLTVV.

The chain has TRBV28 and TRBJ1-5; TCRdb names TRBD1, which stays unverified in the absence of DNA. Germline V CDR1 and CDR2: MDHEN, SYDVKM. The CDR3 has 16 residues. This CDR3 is CASTTPLGVSNQPQHF.

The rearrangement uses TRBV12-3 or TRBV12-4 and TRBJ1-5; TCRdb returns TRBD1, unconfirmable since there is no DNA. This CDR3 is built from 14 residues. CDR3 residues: CASSFRAGDQPQHF.

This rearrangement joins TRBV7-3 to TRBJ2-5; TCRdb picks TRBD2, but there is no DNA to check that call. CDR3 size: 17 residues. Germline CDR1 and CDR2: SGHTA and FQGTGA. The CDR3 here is CASSRASFAGGQETQYF.

CDR3 protein: CASSPMSGELFF. The chain couples TRBV6-5 to TRBJ2-2. The CDR3 length is 12 residues. Germline V gene sequence: CDR1 MNHEY, CDR2 SVGAGI.

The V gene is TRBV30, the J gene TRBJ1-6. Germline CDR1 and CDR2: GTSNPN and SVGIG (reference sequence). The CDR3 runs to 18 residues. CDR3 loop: CAWSGRERWSSYNSPLHF.